This T cell receptor (beta chain) appears in the sequencing data of a study of T cell responses to AZD1222 COVID-19 vaccine. About this clone: Antigen specificity is unknown.

The germline V gene has CDR1 MNHNS and CDR2 SASEGT. V shed 4 bases and J 2 bases; nucleotides not matched to a gene: 2. The length of the CDR3 is 16 residues. Data came from immunoSEQ multiplex PCR; TCRdb stores just in-frame clones and leaves some out. The sample records about 140,000 clones, 90% to 95% being singletons. The study, taken as a whole, reports: Reportedly, nearly half the spike-specific TCRs target unmutated variant regions. Of the AZD1222 recipients, only five to seven were seropositive at baseline.

This sequence joins TRBV6-1 and TRBJ2-6; the match to TRBD1 covers 10 bases. This receptor was identified in an adult in good health. This specimen was peripheral blood, taken on day 0 of AZD1222 vaccination. CDR3: CASSGQGAAGANVLTF. The CDR3 region has the DNA TGTGCCAGCAGTGGACAGGGGGCTGCTGGGGCCAACGTCCTGACTTTC.